This T cell receptor beta chain was captured by sequencing in a study of T cell responses to AZD1222 COVID-19 vaccine. Clones were sequenced by immunoSEQ multiplex PCR, and TCRdb holds only the in-frame ones, with some missing. The sample contains around 130,000 clones, about 89% of which appear only once. V was pared by 2 bases and J by 5 bases, with 12 bases between. The CDR3 is made up of 13 amino acids. CDR1 is SQVTM and CDR2 is ANQGSEA in the germline V gene. The origin of this receptor is an adult who received the AZD1222 COVID-19 vaccine. This rearrangement joins TRBV29-1 to TRBJ1-2; D unclear. Sequences were derived from peripheral blood, sampled 28 days after the second AZD1222 dose. Here the CDR3 DNA reads TGCAGCGTTGAATCGGGATCTCTATATGGCTACACCTTC. Protein sequence: CSVESGSLYGYTF.